Listed below are T cell receptor beta chains from one sample, sequenced in a study of response to subunit inactivated influenza vaccine. TCRdb fed the RT-PCR reads into MiXCR, producing one record per CDR3 protein. Of more than 450,000 distinct CDR3 sequences in the sample, approximately 12% were seen once. The source was PBMCs from blood, collected on the day of vaccination. The receptors stem from a man aged 50 or older who received an inactivated influenza vaccine. The CDR3 runs from the conserved cysteine through the conserved F or W. A D gene is named only where the DNA matches it firmly. Only some rows state a clone size, as once, few, many or a class for expanded clones.

TRBD2,TRBV9,few,TRBJ2-3,CASSVGREGADTQYF,TGTGCCAGCAGCGTAGGGAGGGAGGGCGCAGATACGCAGTATTTT
-,TRBV10-2,-,TRBJ2-7,CASSDSGAGHYEQYF,TGCGCCAGCAGTGATTCGGGAGCAGGTCACTACGAGCAGTACTTC
-,TRBV4-1,few,TRBJ2-3,CASSQYPVFSEVFSDTQYF,TGCGCCAGCAGCCAGTACCCGGTGTTCTCCGAGGTTTTCTCCGATACGCAGTATTTT
TRBD2,TRBV12-3/TRBV12-4,-,TRBJ2-3,CASSLEASGGTDTQYF,TGTGCCAGCAGTTTAGAGGCTAGCGGGGGCACAGATACGCAGTATTTT
-,TRBV20-1,-,TRBJ2-3,CSARSWGTTDTQYF,TGCAGTGCTAGATCATGGGGGACCACAGATACGCAGTATTTT
TRBD2,TRBV14,few,TRBJ2-3,CASSLGTSRDTQYF,TGTGCCAGCAGCCTCGGGACTAGCCGAGATACGCAGTATTTT
-,TRBV7-8,-,TRBJ2-1,CASSLVRRQANNEQFF,TGTGCCAGCAGCTTAGTACGGAGGCAGGCAAACAATGAGCAGTTCTTC
-,TRBV27,few,TRBJ2-2,CASSPLLGTGELFF,TGTGCCAGCAGTCCGCTCCTTGGAACCGGGGAGCTGTTTTTT
-,TRBV27,few,TRBJ1-2,CASSLEGGGNYGYTF,TGTGCCAGCAGTTTAGAGGGGGGCGGTAACTATGGCTACACCTTC
-,TRBV25-1,many,TRBJ2-7,CASSEYKIWRRGDEQYF,TGTGCCAGCAGTGAATATAAGATTTGGCGCAGGGGGGACGAGCAGTACTTC
-,TRBV12-3/TRBV12-4,many,TRBJ2-2,CASSLATARTYTGELFF,TGTGCCAGCAGTTTAGCGACGGCTAGAACGTACACCGGGGAGCTGTTTTTT
-,TRBV11-2,few,TRBJ2-5,CASSRTGSLEETQYF,TGTGCCAGCAGCCGTACAGGGAGTTTAGAGGAGACCCAGTACTTC
TRBD1,TRBV12-3/TRBV12-4,few,TRBJ1-6,CASMSTGGGSPLHF,TGTGCCAGCATGTCGACAGGGGGTGGTTCACCCCTCCACTTT
-,TRBV7-6,-,TRBJ1-6,CASSYTGLTYNSPLHF,TGTGCCAGCAGCTATACAGGGTTGACCTATAATTCACCCCTCCACTTT
TRBD1,TRBV6-5,-,TRBJ1-1,CASRGTVGEAFF,TGTGCCAGCAGGGGGACAGTGGGGGAAGCTTTCTTT
-,TRBV6-2/TRBV6-3,-,TRBJ1-1,CASSFSTVNTEAFF,TGTGCCAGCAGTTTCTCGACGGTGAACACTGAAGCTTTCTTT
-,TRBV7-8,-,TRBJ2-3,CASSLDGTSADTQYF,TGTGCCAGCAGCTTAGACGGGACATCCGCAGATACGCAGTATTTT
-,TRBV5-1,-,TRBJ1-2,CASSPERGETNYGYTF,TGCGCCAGCAGCCCCGAAAGGGGCGAAACTAACTATGGCTACACCTTC
-,TRBV29-1,-,TRBJ2-5,CSVSRGNRPETQYF,TGCAGCGTTAGTCGCGGGAATAGACCAGAGACCCAGTACTTC
-,TRBV4-3,many,TRBJ1-1,CASSQDGPQVNTEAFF,TGCGCCAGCAGCCAAGATGGCCCTCAGGTGAACACTGAAGCTTTCTTT
TRBD2,TRBV6-5,many,TRBJ2-2,CASSSSLAGENTGELFF,TGTGCCAGCAGTTCCTCTCTAGCGGGGGAGAACACCGGGGAGCTGTTTTTT
TRBD1,TRBV20-1,-,TRBJ1-2,CSAVSGTGDSYTF,TGCAGTGCTGTGTCCGGGACAGGGGACAGCTACACCTTC
-,TRBV2,few,TRBJ2-7,CASRGLDLTDSYEQYF,TGTGCCAGCAGGGGTTTAGATTTGACTGACTCCTACGAGCAGTACTTC
-,TRBV4-2,few,TRBJ2-1,CASSRRLENEQFF,TGTGCCAGCAGCCGCCGACTAGAGAATGAGCAGTTCTTC
-,TRBV5-1,few,TRBJ2-5,CASSLGGPQVGQETQYF,TGCGCCAGCAGCTTGGGAGGCCCTCAAGTAGGGCAAGAGACCCAGTACTTC
-,TRBV4-1,few,TRBJ1-6,CASSRPIGPSSYNSPLHF,TGCGCCAGCAGCCGTCCTATCGGGCCGAGCTCCTATAATTCACCCCTCCACTTT
-,TRBV15,few,TRBJ2-3,CATSNLAAGTDTQYF,TGTGCCACCAGCAACCTCGCGGCGGGGACAGATACGCAGTATTTT
-,TRBV10-3,-,TRBJ2-3,CAISGEGHRTDTQYF,TGTGCCATCAGTGGTGAGGGCCACCGCACAGATACGCAGTATTTT
-,TRBV5-1,-,TRBJ1-4,CASSSVGTNEKLFF,TGCGCCAGCAGTTCCGTGGGCACTAATGAAAAACTGTTTTTT
TRBD1,TRBV5-1,few,TRBJ1-1,CASSYGTGLNTEAFF,TGCGCCAGCAGCTACGGGACAGGGCTGAACACTGAAGCTTTCTTT
-,TRBV6-5,-,TRBJ2-7,CASSYGVWSYEQYF,TGTGCCAGCAGTTACGGGGTCTGGAGCTACGAGCAGTACTTC
-,TRBV23-1,many,TRBJ1-5,CASSQSKSRQPQHF,TGCGCCAGCAGTCAATCAAAGTCGCGTCAGCCCCAGCATTTT
TRBD2,TRBV5-1,many,TRBJ2-2,CASRSTGGRTGELFF,TGCGCCAGCAGAAGTACGGGGGGGCGTACCGGGGAGCTGTTTTTT
-,TRBV15,-,TRBJ1-3,CATSRDHSSGRRNTIYF,TGTGCCACCAGCAGAGACCACTCTTCGGGGCGTCGAAACACCATATATTTT
-,TRBV27,-,TRBJ2-4,CASSLSKTHIQYF,TGTGCCAGCAGTCTGAGCAAGACGCACATTCAGTACTTC
-,TRBV6-1,-,TRBJ1-2,CASSTRTAPYIVHGYTF,TGTGCCAGCAGTACGCGGACAGCGCCTTACATCGTACATGGCTACACCTTC
TRBD1,TRBV6-1,-,TRBJ1-1,CASSRSDRDTEAFF,TGTGCCAGCAGTCGAAGCGACAGGGACACTGAAGCTTTCTTT
TRBD1,TRBV27,few,TRBJ2-2,CASSRGTGGWIGELFF,TGTGCCAGCAGTAGAGGGACAGGGGGCTGGATCGGGGAGCTGTTTTTT
-,TRBV5-1,-,TRBJ2-6,CASSLEGVSGANVLTF,TGCGCCAGCAGCTTGGAAGGGGTTTCTGGGGCCAACGTCCTGACTTTC
-,TRBV15,many,TRBJ1-1,CATSPRTAGEAFF,TGTGCCACCAGCCCTCGGACAGCGGGTGAAGCTTTCTTT
-,TRBV24-1,-,TRBJ2-1,CATSVASDGAYNEQFF,TGTGCCACCAGTGTCGCCTCGGACGGCGCCTACAATGAGCAGTTCTTC
-,TRBV27,-,TRBJ2-7,CASSFDGSYEQYF,TGTGCCAGCAGTTTTGACGGCTCCTACGAGCAGTACTTC
TRBD1,TRBV5-1,few,TRBJ2-2,CASSSNRDRGLAGELFF,TGCGCCAGCAGCTCTAACCGGGACAGGGGGCTGGCCGGGGAGCTGTTTTTT
TRBD1,TRBV20-1,many,TRBJ1-3,CSARETGDSGNTIYF,TGCAGTGCTAGAGAGACAGGGGACTCTGGAAACACCATATATTTT
-,TRBV10-3,many,TRBJ2-4,CAISEYPGGKNIQYF,TGTGCCATCAGTGAGTACCCAGGAGGCAAAAACATTCAGTACTTC
-,TRBV7-9,-,TRBJ2-1,CASSLPPAKDEQFF,TGTGCCAGCAGCTTGCCCCCGGCTAAAGATGAGCAGTTCTTC
-,TRBV12-3/TRBV12-4,-,TRBJ2-1,CASSIAGSRNEQFF,TGTGCCAGCAGCATAGCCGGGAGTAGGAATGAGCAGTTCTTC